The 18 T cell receptor beta chains below come from one sample, sequenced in a study of CD8 T cells in ankylosing spondylitis. Regarding the study as a whole: The study identified a TCR beta motif of 7 or 8 highly homologous variants that appeared characteristic of ankylosing spondylitis blood.

TCRdb re-analysed the 5' RACE reads in MiXCR, keeping a single row per CDR3 protein. The table lists 470,000 or so distinct CDR3 sequences, about 25% of them singletons. Their antigens remain unidentified. The specimen was blood, either unsorted or a sorted T cell fraction (not recorded which). Every receptor here comes from a male donor with ankylosing spondylitis.

This clonotype was seen more than once but under ten times. The CDR3 spells CASRAGGDTQYF. In DNA form, the CDR3 reads TGTGCCAGCCGTGCTGGGGGGGATACCCAGTACTTC. The chain couples TRBV2 to TRBJ2-5; 7 bases fit TRBD2. Trimming at V came to 8 bases and at J to 8 bases, leaving 8 bases not matched to a gene. Looked up from germline, CDR1 is SNHLY and CDR2 is FYNNEI. This CDR3 region has 12 residues.

This rearrangement joins TRBV3-1 to TRBJ1-2; D unclear. In germline, CDR1 is LGHDT, CDR2 YNNKEL (reference sequence). Trimming left V 5 bases short and J 8 bases short, with 12 bases between. The CDR3 runs 12 residues. In nucleotides, the CDR3 is TGTGCCAGCAGCTCGGGAGGGCCGGGCTACACCTTC. This codes for CASSSGGPGYTF.

This clonotype was detected ten times or more. The chain joins TRBV3-1 to TRBJ2-5, with D perhaps matching TRBD1 or TRBD2 (5 bases each). The CDR3 consists of 12 residues. Trimming left V 10 bases short and J 5 bases short, with 14 bases between. Per the germline V gene, CDR1 is LGHDT and CDR2 is YNNKEL (reference sequence). The CDR3 coding sequence is TGTGCCACCCGGGGCCGTCGGGAGACCCAGTACTTC. It yields the protein CATRGRRETQYF.

This clonotype turned up a few times. This sequence joins TRBV5-1 and TRBJ2-2, with 8 bases that match TRBD2. This CDR3 comprises 16 residues. The trim removed 5 bases at V and 3 bases at J, leaving 9 bases unmatched. Germline V gives CDR1 SGHRS, CDR2 YFSETQ. CDR3 in amino acids: CASSLIAGLDTGELFF. The CDR3 DNA reads TGCGCCAGCAGTTTGATAGCGGGGCTGGACACCGGGGAGCTGTTTTTT. Together with reference TRBV5-1 and TRBJ2-2, the CDR3 gives the full variable domain: KAGVTQTPRYLIKTRGQQVTLSCSPISGHRSVSWYQQTPGQGLQFLFEYFSETQRNKGNFPGRFSGRQFSNSRSEMNVSTLELGDSALYLCASSLIAGLDTGELFFGEGSRLTVL.

This chain joins TRBV29-1 and TRBJ2-5; the D gene could be TRBD1 or TRBD2 (6 bases each). Germline V gene lookup returns CDR1 SQVTM and CDR2 ANQGSEA. The germline V and J ends were trimmed by 7 bases and 4 bases, with 16 bases remaining between them. There are 13 residues in the CDR3. CDR3 sequence (DNA): TGCAGCGGCTTCAGGTCGGGGGCAGAGACCCAGTACTTC. It specifies CSGFRSGAETQYF.

This clonotype was counted only a few times. This chain uses TRBV7-2 with TRBJ2-1; 9 bases align to TRBD2. The V gene's germline CDR1 is SGHTA and CDR2 FQGNSA. Trimming at V came to 4 bases and at J to 3 bases, leaving 7 bases not matched to a gene. The CDR3 has 16 residues. Here the CDR3 reads CASSSRLAAIYNEQFF. The CDR3 DNA reads TGTGCCAGCAGCTCTAGACTAGCGGCAATCTACAATGAGCAGTTCTTC.

The chain links TRBV3-1 to TRBJ1-4; D is undetermined. The V gene lost 3 bases and the J gene lost 5 bases, with 7 bases spanning the gap. Germline V gene data show CDR1 as LGHDT and CDR2 as YNNKEL (reference sequence). The CDR3 extends over 13 amino acids. The CDR3 coding sequence is TGTGCCAGCAGCCAGGGTTGGAATGAAAAACTGTTTTTT. It specifies CASSQGWNEKLFF.

This clonotype was observed a handful of times. This chain uses TRBV20-1 with TRBJ2-5, with a possible D match to TRBD1 (5 bases). Between the trimmed V and J ends, which lost 5 bases and 5 bases, there was a span of 15 bases. The CDR3 is 13 amino acids. Germline CDR1 reads DFQATT; CDR2 reads SNEGSKA (reference sequence). CDR3 loop: CSADRQPVETQYF. The CDR3 DNA follows: TGCAGTGCTGATAGACAGCCCGTGGAGACCCAGTACTTC.

This clonotype was observed at least ten times. The V gene is TRBV29-1, the J gene TRBJ1-2; perhaps TRBD1 as D (5 bases). CDR3 size: 13 residues. From germline, CDR1 is SQVTM and CDR2 ANQGSEA. The V end lost 5 bases, the J end lost 0 bases, and 10 bases lay between the germline ends. DNA of the CDR3: TGCAGCGTTTCACCCAGGGCTAACTATGGCTACACCTTC. It encodes CSVSPRANYGYTF.

The chain is built from TRBV5-1 and TRBJ1-4; D might be TRBD1 (6 bases). There are 16 residues in the CDR3. Trimming cost V 3 bases and J 6 bases, with 18 bases left between them. Germline assignment: CDR1 SGHRS and CDR2 YFSETQ. The CDR3 DNA is TGCGCCAGCAGCTGGCACAAGGGGGGCGATGATGAAAAACTGTTTTTT. It is translated as CASSWHKGGDDEKLFF.

The sample holds a few counts of this clonotype. The CDR3 is CSAILGGETDTQYF. CDR3 in DNA: TGCAGTGCCATCCTCGGGGGAGAAACAGATACGCAGTATTTT. The chain employs TRBV20-1 and TRBJ2-3; D may be TRBD2 (6 bases). Germline V gene data show CDR1 as DFQATT and CDR2 as SNEGSKA (reference sequence). V lost 6 bases and J 3 bases, leaving 16 bases between the germline ends. This CDR3 has 14 residues.

This clonotype has only a few counts. V usage is TRBV15 and J usage is TRBJ1-1; maybe TRBD1 (5 bases). The CDR3 covers 14 residues. Looked up from germline, CDR1 is LNHNV and CDR2 is YYDKDF (reference sequence). V was clipped by 0 bases and J by 5 bases, with 10 bases between them. As DNA, the CDR3 is TGTGCCACCAGCAGAGATTGGGGGGGGACTGAAGCTTTCTTT. This encodes CATSRDWGGTEAFF.

The V call is TRBV29-1, the J call TRBJ2-1; D might be TRBD2 (6 bases). The CDR3 has 13 residues. Germline V CDR1 and CDR2: SQVTM, ANQGSEA. Trimming took off 3 bases at V and 10 bases at J, with 16 bases between the two ends. The CDR3 is CSVDRRRAGEQFF. CDR3 bases: TGCAGCGTTGACCGGCGGAGGGCAGGGGAGCAGTTCTTC.

V and J are TRBV10-3 and TRBJ1-5; TRBD1 might be the D (5 bases). CDR3 size: 15 residues. Germline assignment: CDR1 ENHRY and CDR2 SYGVKD. V lost 4 bases and J lost 2, with 12 bases in between. The CDR3 sequence: CAISAGQGGNQPQHF. The CDR3 DNA reads as TGTGCCATCAGTGCCGGGCAGGGAGGCAATCAGCCCCAGCATTTT.

This sequence joins TRBV11-2 and TRBJ2-1, with TRBD2 identical over 13 bases. The germline gives CDR1 SGHAT, CDR2 FQNNGV. The CDR3 is made up of 15 amino acids. V was clipped by 4 bases and J by 5 bases; unmatched bases: 2. Here the CDR3 reads CASSWGLAGNNEQFF. As DNA, the CDR3 is TGTGCCAGCAGCTGGGGACTAGCGGGGAACAATGAGCAGTTCTTC.

This chain joins TRBV6-5 and TRBJ2-1, with D possibly matching TRBD1 (5 bases). This CDR3 region has 12 residues. V lost 6 bases to trimming and J lost 6 bases, with 9 bases between them. In germline, CDR1 is MNHEY, CDR2 SVGAGI. The CDR3 DNA reads as TGTGCCAGCAGGTCCAGGGTCAATGAGCAGTTCTTC. As protein: CASRSRVNEQFF.

The V gene is TRBV12-3 or TRBV12-4, the J gene TRBJ1-5; no reliable D call. This CDR3 has 14 residues. The V gene lost 3 bases and the J gene lost 1 base, with 7 bases spanning the gap. CDR3 DNA: TGTGCCAGCAGTTTTTTGGGAAGCAATCAGCCCCAGCATTTT. This codes for CASSFLGSNQPQHF.

The rearrangement links TRBV7-2 to TRBJ2-5; D ambiguous. Germline V gives CDR1 SGHTA, CDR2 FQGNSA. The CDR3 runs 13 residues. Trimming cost V 8 bases and J 4 bases, with 14 bases left between them. The CDR3 region is CASVIQWGETQYF. The CDR3 DNA reads as TGTGCCAGCGTAATCCAATGGGGAGAGACCCAGTACTTC.